This TCR beta chain was identified during a study of blood T cell repertoires in COVID-19. There are 13 residues in the CDR3. V gave up 3 bases and J gave up 1 base, with 6 bases separating them. Germline values: CDR1 SGHTA, CDR2 FQGTGA. As handled by the study authors: Reference gene primer amplification in the assay estimated nucleated cell counts. The protocol was immunoSEQ multiplex PCR, while the TCRdb copy is restricted to in-frame clones and leaves out a portion. V, J and clone size reflect that table, while D and trimming were determined from the DNA. The sample lists approximately 50,000 clones, approximately 83% occurring once.

The source is a man between 65 and 85 years old with active COVID-19. The chain recombines TRBV7-3 with TRBJ1-1; D remains ambiguous. Sequences were obtained from peripheral blood. CDR3 residues: CASSFSGNTEAFF. CDR3 nucleotides: TGTGCCAGCAGCTTCTCCGGGAACACTGAAGCTTTCTTT.